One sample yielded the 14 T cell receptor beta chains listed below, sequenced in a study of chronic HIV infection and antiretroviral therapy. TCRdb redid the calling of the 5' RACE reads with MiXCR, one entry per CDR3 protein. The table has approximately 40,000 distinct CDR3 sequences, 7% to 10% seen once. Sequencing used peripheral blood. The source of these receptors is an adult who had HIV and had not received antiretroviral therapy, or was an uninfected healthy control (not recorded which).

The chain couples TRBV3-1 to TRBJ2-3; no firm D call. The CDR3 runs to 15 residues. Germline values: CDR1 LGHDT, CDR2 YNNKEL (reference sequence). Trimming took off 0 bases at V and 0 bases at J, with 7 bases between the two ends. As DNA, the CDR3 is TGTGCCAGCAGCCAAGATCACGAAAGCACAGATACGCAGTATTTT. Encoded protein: CASSQDHESTDTQYF.

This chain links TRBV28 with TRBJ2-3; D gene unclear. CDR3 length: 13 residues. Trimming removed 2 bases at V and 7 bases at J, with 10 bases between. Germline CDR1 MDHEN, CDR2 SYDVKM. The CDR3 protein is CASSLIGVNTQYF. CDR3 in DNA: TGTGCCAGCAGTTTAATTGGGGTAAATACGCAGTATTTT.

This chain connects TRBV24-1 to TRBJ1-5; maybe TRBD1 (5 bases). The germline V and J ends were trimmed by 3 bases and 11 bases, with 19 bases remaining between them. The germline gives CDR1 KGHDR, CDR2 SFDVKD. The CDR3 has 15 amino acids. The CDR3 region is CATSDRDGGVTSQHF. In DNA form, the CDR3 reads TGTGCCACCAGTGATCGGGACGGGGGAGTTACGTCCCAGCATTTT.

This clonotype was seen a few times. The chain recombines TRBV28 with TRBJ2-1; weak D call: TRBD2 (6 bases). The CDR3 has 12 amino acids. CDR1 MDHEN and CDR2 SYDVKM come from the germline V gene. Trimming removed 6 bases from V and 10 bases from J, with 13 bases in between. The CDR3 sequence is CASSPESGEQFF. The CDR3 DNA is TGTGCCAGCAGCCCTGAAAGCGGGGAGCAGTTCTTC.

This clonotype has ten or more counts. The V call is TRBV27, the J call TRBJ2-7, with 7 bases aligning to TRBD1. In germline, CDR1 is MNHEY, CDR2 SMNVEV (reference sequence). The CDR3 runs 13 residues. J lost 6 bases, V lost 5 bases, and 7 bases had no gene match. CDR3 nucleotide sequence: TGTGCCAGCAGTGGGCAGGGACAGTCCGAGCAGTACTTC. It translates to CASSGQGQSEQYF.

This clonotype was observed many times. The DNA for the CDR3 is TGCGCCAGCAGCCAGTACGGGAAGGTATACAATGAGCAGTTCTTC. Translated, it gives CASSQYGKVYNEQFF. The chain uses TRBV5-1 and TRBJ2-1; possible D gene TRBD2, 5 bases. Germline V CDR1 and CDR2: SGHRS, YFSETQ. The CDR3 is made up of 15 amino acids. Trimming took off 4 bases at V and 4 bases at J, with 15 bases between the two ends.

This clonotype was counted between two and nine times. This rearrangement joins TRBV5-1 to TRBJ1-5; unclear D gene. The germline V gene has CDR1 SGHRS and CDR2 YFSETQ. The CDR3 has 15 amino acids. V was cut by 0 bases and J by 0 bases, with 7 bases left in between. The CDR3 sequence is CASSLEGASNQPQHF. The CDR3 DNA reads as TGCGCCAGCAGCTTGGAAGGAGCTAGCAATCAGCCCCAGCATTTT.

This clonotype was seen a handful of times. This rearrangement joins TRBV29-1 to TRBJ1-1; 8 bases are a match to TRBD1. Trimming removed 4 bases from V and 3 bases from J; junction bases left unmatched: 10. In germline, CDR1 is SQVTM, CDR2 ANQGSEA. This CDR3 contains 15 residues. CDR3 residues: CSVGPIRDRYTEAFF. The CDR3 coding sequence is TGCAGCGTTGGACCAATCCGGGACAGGTACACTGAAGCTTTCTTT.

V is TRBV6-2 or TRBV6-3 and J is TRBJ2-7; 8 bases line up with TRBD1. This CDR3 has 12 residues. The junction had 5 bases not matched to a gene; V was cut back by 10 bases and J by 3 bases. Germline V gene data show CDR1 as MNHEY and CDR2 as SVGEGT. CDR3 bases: TGTGCCACCCGGGACAGGTTCTACGAGCAGTACTTC. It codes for CATRDRFYEQYF.

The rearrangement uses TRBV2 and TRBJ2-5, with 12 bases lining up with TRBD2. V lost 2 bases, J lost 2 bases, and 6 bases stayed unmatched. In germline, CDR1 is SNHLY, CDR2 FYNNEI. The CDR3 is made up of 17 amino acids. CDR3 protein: CASSESPGLAGQETQYF. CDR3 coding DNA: TGTGCCAGCAGTGAATCACCGGGACTAGCGGGTCAAGAGACCCAGTACTTC. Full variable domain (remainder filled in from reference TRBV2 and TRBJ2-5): EPEVTQTPSHQVTQMGQEVILRCVPISNHLYFYWYRQILGQKVEFLVSFYNNEISEKSEIFDDQFSVERPDGSNFTLKIRSTKLEDSAMYFCASSESPGLAGQETQYFGPGTRLLVL.

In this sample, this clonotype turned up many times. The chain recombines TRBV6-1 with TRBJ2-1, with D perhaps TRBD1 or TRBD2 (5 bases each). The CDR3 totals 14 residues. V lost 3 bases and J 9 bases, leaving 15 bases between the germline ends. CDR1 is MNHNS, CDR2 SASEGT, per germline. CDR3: CASSDRGLVVEQFF. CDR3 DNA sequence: TGTGCCAGCAGTGACCGGGGCTTGGTGGTTGAGCAGTTCTTC.

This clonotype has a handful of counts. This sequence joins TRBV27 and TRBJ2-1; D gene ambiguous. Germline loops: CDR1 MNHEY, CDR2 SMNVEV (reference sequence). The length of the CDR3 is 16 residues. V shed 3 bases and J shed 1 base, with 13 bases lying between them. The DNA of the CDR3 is TGTGCCAGCAGTTTGAGGTCGAGAGCTTCCTACAATGAGCAGTTCTTC. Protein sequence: CASSLRSRASYNEQFF.

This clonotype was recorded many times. CDR3 nucleotides: TGTGCCAGCAGCCCTGTGAACACTGAAGCTTTCTTT. Translating gives CASSPVNTEAFF. The chain recombines TRBV6-6 with TRBJ1-1; D is undetermined. The CDR3 is 12 residues long. Germline CDR1 MNHNY, CDR2 SVGAGI (reference sequence). Trimming took 6 bases from V and 0 from J, leaving 5 bases between them.

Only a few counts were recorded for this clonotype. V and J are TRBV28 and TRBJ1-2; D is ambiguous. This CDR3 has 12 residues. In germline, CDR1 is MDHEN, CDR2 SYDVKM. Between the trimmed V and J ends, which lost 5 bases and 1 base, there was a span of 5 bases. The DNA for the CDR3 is TGTGCCAGCAGTGTGATTAACTATGGCTACACCTTC. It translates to CASSVINYGYTF.